This entry lists 27 T cell receptor beta chains sequenced from one sample in a study of OX40 agonist ivuxolimab in advanced cancers. TCRdb keeps only in-frame clones here, not all; method: immunoSEQ multiplex PCR. The sample carries about 85,000 clones, 80% to 90% recorded once. Sequencing was performed on CD4+ or CD8+ T cells sorted from blood, taken in a trial of the OX40 agonist ivuxolimab. These receptors all stem from an adult with an advanced solid tumor such as melanoma, head and neck, liver or kidney cancer.

The V and J genes are TRBV30 and TRBJ2-1, with 11 bases aligning to TRBD2. The CDR3 is 14 amino acids. Germline loops: CDR1 GTSNPN, CDR2 SVGIG (reference sequence). V was clipped by 1 base and J by 10 bases; unmatched bases: 6. In DNA, the CDR3 is TGTGCCTGGAGTGGTGGACTAGCGGGCCAGGAGCAGTTCTTC. This codes for CAWSGGLAGQEQFF.

Comments on this clone: Other DNA variants within this sample encode the same CDR3. The CDR3 coding sequence is TGTGCCAGCAGCCTTACCAAGGCAGGTACGCAGTATTTT. It translates to CASSLTKAGTQYF. The chain is built from TRBV28 and TRBJ2-3; D ambiguous. This CDR3 comprises 13 residues. The V and J ends lost 6 bases and 8 bases respectively, with 15 bases between them. The germline V gene has CDR1 MDHEN and CDR2 SYDVKM.

This chain links TRBV13 with TRBJ2-7; 12 bases agree with TRBD2. This CDR3 is 16 amino acids long. The J segment lost 1 base and the V segment lost 5 bases, leaving 6 bases of the junction unmatched. CDR1 and CDR2 from the germline V gene are PRHDT and FYEKMQ (reference sequence). CDR3 sequence: CASSPWTSGVSYEQYF. Written as DNA, the CDR3 is TGTGCCAGCAGCCCCTGGACTAGCGGGGTGTCCTACGAGCAGTACTTC. Full variable domain (remainder filled in from reference TRBV13 and TRBJ2-7): AAGVIQSPRHLIKEKRETATLKCYPIPRHDTVYWYQQGPGQDPQFLISFYEKMQSDKGSIPDRFSAQQFSDYHSELNMSSLELGDSALYFCASSPWTSGVSYEQYFGPGTRLTVT.

The chain has TRBV7-2 and TRBJ2-1; 8 bases are a match to TRBD2. The germline V gene has CDR1 SGHTA and CDR2 FQGNSA. The CDR3 runs to 16 residues. Trimming took 8 bases from V and 1 from J; bases not matched to a gene: 10. CDR3 region: CASRGGTSRSYNEQFF. Here the CDR3 DNA reads TGTGCCAGCCGAGGGGGGACTAGTCGATCCTACAATGAGCAGTTCTTC.

The rearrangement links TRBV9 to TRBJ1-1; D is undetermined. There are 14 residues in the CDR3. From germline, CDR1 is SGDLS and CDR2 YYNGEE. The germline V and J ends were trimmed by 2 bases and 2 bases, with 10 bases remaining between them. The CDR3 region is CASSVSQSNTEAFF. CDR3 DNA: TGTGCCAGCAGCGTGTCGCAGAGTAACACTGAAGCTTTCTTT.

The genes are TRBV28 and TRBJ1-2, with D maybe TRBD1 (6 bases). Trimming cost V 2 bases and J 5 bases, with 18 bases left between them. The V gene's germline CDR1 is MDHEN and CDR2 SYDVKM. CDR3 size: 16 residues. CDR3: CASSLTSLDRKYGYTF. The CDR3 bases are TGTGCCAGCAGTTTAACATCTCTGGACAGAAAATATGGCTACACCTTC.

A word on this clone: Other DNA sequences in this sample translate to the same CDR3. V usage is TRBV7-2 and J usage is TRBJ2-5, with D unresolved. Germline V gives CDR1 SGHTA, CDR2 FQGNSA. V was trimmed by 0 bases and J by 5 bases, leaving 4 bases between them. This CDR3 comprises 12 residues. The CDR3 coding sequence is TGTGCCAGCAGCTTAGCTCGGGAGACCCAGTACTTC. This encodes CASSLARETQYF. The full variable domain, in which reference TRBV7-2 and TRBJ2-5 provide the parts outside the CDR3, is GAGVSQSPSNKVTEKGKDVELRCDPISGHTALYWYRQSLGQGLEFLIYFQGNSAPDKSGLPSDRFSAERTGGSVSTLTIQRTQQEDSAVYLCASSLARETQYFGPGTRLLVL.

CDR3 DNA: TGTGCCAGCAGCCTCAAAACAGGGGTGGTTTACGAGCAGTACTTC. Its translation: CASSLKTGVVYEQYF. The chain joins TRBV6-1 to TRBJ2-7, with 7 bases identical to TRBD1. CDR1 is MNHNS and CDR2 is SASEGT in the germline V gene. The CDR3 runs 15 residues. Germline trimming cut 6 bases from V and 4 bases from J; bases unmatched to any gene: 12.

The J gene is TRBJ2-3, the V gene TRBV9; D uncertain. V was shortened by 2 bases and J by 2 bases, with 9 bases between the two germline ends. CDR3 length equals 14 residues. In germline, CDR1 is SGDLS, CDR2 YYNGEE. The CDR3 protein is CASSVWANTDTQYF. DNA of the CDR3: TGTGCCAGCAGCGTGTGGGCCAACACAGATACGCAGTATTTT.

The sample holds a few counts of this clone. Within the sample, other DNA sequences also encode this same CDR3. The gene calls are TRBV6-1 and TRBJ1-6; 10 positions match TRBD1. Per the germline V gene, CDR1 is MNHNS and CDR2 is SASEGT. V lost 4 bases, J lost 7 bases, and 1 base stayed unmatched. The CDR3 is made up of 14 amino acids. DNA of the CDR3: TGTGCCAGCAGTGGGGGACAGGGGAATTCACCCCTCCACTTT. It is translated as CASSGGQGNSPLHF.

The DNA of the CDR3 is TGTGCCAGCTCACCACCGTTCCAAGGTTACGAGCAGTACTTC. Protein sequence: CASSPPFQGYEQYF. The V call is TRBV18, the J call TRBJ2-7, with D unresolved. This CDR3 comprises 14 residues. Looked up from germline, CDR1 is KGHSH and CDR2 is LQKENI. V was shortened by 0 bases and J by 4 bases, with 10 bases between the two germline ends.

The chain has TRBV30 and TRBJ1-6; D perhaps matches TRBD1 (5 bases). The CDR3 extends over 15 amino acids. Trimming took off 4 bases at V and 2 bases at J, with 12 bases between the two ends. Germline loops: CDR1 GTSNPN, CDR2 SVGIG (reference sequence). CDR3 coding DNA: TGTGCCTGGATAGACTTGGGGGCCTATAATTCACCCCTCCACTTT. Translation gives CAWIDLGAYNSPLHF.

The sample holds one count of this clone. The DNA for the CDR3 is TGTGCCAGCAGCAAGGGGGGGGCCTACGAGCAGTACTTC. This encodes CASSKGGAYEQYF. The chain carries TRBV4-2 and TRBJ2-7; D might be TRBD2 (7 bases). Trimming shortened V by 5 bases and J by 2 bases, and 10 bases separated the two germline ends. Germline lookup yields CDR1 LGHNA and CDR2 YNFKEQ. This CDR3 contains 13 residues.

This sequence joins TRBV6-5 and TRBJ2-5; D is unresolved. Looked up from germline, CDR1 is MNHEY and CDR2 is SVGAGI. With 4 bases removed from V and 5 bases from J, the gap between germline ends came to 8 bases. This CDR3 spans 12 amino acids. DNA for the CDR3: TGTGCCAGCAGTTCTTCTTCTGAGACCCAGTACTTC. Translating gives CASSSSSETQYF.

V gene TRBV7-2 combines with J gene TRBJ2-3; D is unresolved. CDR1 and CDR2 (germline): SGHTA, FQGNSA. CDR3 length equals 14 residues. V lost 1 base to trimming and J lost 2 bases, with 7 bases between them. This CDR3 is CASSLGLYTDTQYF. The CDR3 DNA follows: TGTGCCAGCAGCTTAGGGCTTTACACAGATACGCAGTATTTT.

The chain recombines TRBV4-1 with TRBJ2-7; unclear D gene. This CDR3 has 15 amino acids. Trimming took 2 bases from V and 3 from J, leaving 14 bases between them. Germline lookup yields CDR1 MGHRA and CDR2 YSYEKL. CDR3 residues: CASSQTDLQFYEQYF. CDR3 DNA: TGCGCCAGCAGCCAAACGGACCTCCAGTTCTACGAGCAGTACTTC.

The chain uses TRBV6-5 and TRBJ2-7; no firm D call. The germline CDR1 and CDR2 sequences are MNHEY and SVGAGI. The V end lost 4 bases, the J end lost 1 base, and 11 bases lay between the germline ends. CDR3 length equals 14 residues. This CDR3 is CASSFRADSYEQYF. CDR3 nucleotides: TGTGCCAGCAGTTTCCGGGCCGATTCCTACGAGCAGTACTTC.

V gene TRBV6-1 combines with J gene TRBJ1-1, with 8 bases aligning to TRBD1. The V gene's germline CDR1 is MNHNS and CDR2 SASEGT. The CDR3 extends over 14 amino acids. J gave up 3 bases and V 4 bases, and 4 bases lay outside the gene matches. CDR3 protein: CASSGTGWDTEAFF. For the CDR3, the DNA is TGTGCCAGCAGTGGGACAGGGTGGGACACTGAAGCTTTCTTT.

The genes are TRBV19 and TRBJ1-1; D not certain. Germline V gene lookup returns CDR1 LNHDA and CDR2 SQIVND (reference sequence). The CDR3 has 15 residues. V gave up 3 bases and J gave up 5 bases, with 16 bases separating them. DNA for the CDR3: TGTGCCAGTAGTATTAGCGCCCTCCTCTCGACTGAAGCTTTCTTT. Translating gives CASSISALLSTEAFF. Together with reference TRBV19 and TRBJ1-1, the CDR3 gives the full variable domain: DGGITQSPKYLFRKEGQNVTLSCEQNLNHDAMYWYRQDPGQGLRLIYYSQIVNDFQKGDIAEGYSVSREKKESFPLTVTSAQKNPTAFYLCASSISALLSTEAFFGQGTRLTVV.

The chain has TRBV5-4 and TRBJ2-3; tentative D call: TRBD1 (6 bases). This CDR3 is built from 16 residues. Per germline, CDR1 SGHNT and CDR2 YYREEE (reference sequence). The ends were cut back, 3 bases at V and 4 bases at J, with 18 bases in the middle. The CDR3 sequence is CASSSRAQGPADTQYF. CDR3 DNA sequence: TGTGCCAGCAGCTCTCGGGCACAGGGTCCTGCAGATACGCAGTATTTT.

The chain carries TRBV6-1 and TRBJ1-5; weak D call: TRBD1 (5 bases). The length of the CDR3 is 15 residues. V was trimmed by 1 base and J by 3 bases, leaving 10 bases between them. Germline V gene lookup returns CDR1 MNHNS and CDR2 SASEGT. For the CDR3, the DNA is TGTGCCAGCAGTGAAGATGGCAGGGACAATCAGCCCCAGCATTTT. Protein: CASSEDGRDNQPQHF.

The chain links TRBV15 to TRBJ2-3; maybe TRBD1 (6 bases). The CDR3 totals 15 residues. Trimming pared 3 bases from V and 6 bases from J, leaving 16 bases between. Germline CDR1 is LNHNV and CDR2 is YYDKDF (reference sequence). CDR3 region: CATSSMVGARDTQYF. The CDR3 DNA reads TGTGCCACCAGCAGCATGGTGGGGGCCAGGGATACGCAGTATTTT. The variable domain in full, completed from reference TRBV15 and TRBJ2-3, reads DAMVIQNPRYQVTQFGKPVTLSCSQTLNHNVMYWYQQKSSQAPKLLFHYYDKDFNNEADTPDNFQSRRPNTSFCFLDIRSPGLGDTAMYLCATSSMVGARDTQYFGPGTRLTVL.

This clone was seen once. The chain uses TRBV7-6 and TRBJ1-4, with a possible D match to TRBD1 (6 bases). This CDR3 has 14 amino acids. Germline-derived CDR1 and CDR2 are SGHVS and FNYEAQ. The ends were cut back, 4 bases at V and 8 bases at J, with 14 bases in the middle. The CDR3 reads CASSSDSSHEKLFF. DNA for the CDR3: TGTGCCAGCAGCTCGGACAGCTCTCACGAAAAACTGTTTTTT.

V is TRBV6-5 and J is TRBJ2-7; TRBD2 agrees at 8 bases. CDR1 is MNHEY and CDR2 is SVGAGI in the germline V gene. Trimming removed 7 bases from V and 6 bases from J; junction bases left unmatched: 14. This CDR3 has 15 residues. The DNA for the CDR3 is TGTGCCAGCACGACCGGGGGGGAGGGCTTACGCGAGCAGTACTTC. Protein: CASTTGGEGLREQYF.

The genes are TRBV19 and TRBJ1-1, with D unresolved. This CDR3 comprises 16 residues. Germline-derived CDR1 and CDR2 are LNHDA and SQIVND (reference sequence). Trimming removed 6 bases from V and 4 bases from J, with 21 bases in between. The CDR3 spells CASSSPTPPWGTEAFF. In nucleotides, the CDR3 is TGTGCCAGTAGCTCTCCCACACCGCCATGGGGCACTGAAGCTTTCTTT.

The rearrangement links TRBV19 to TRBJ1-2; 8 bases are shared with TRBD1. Trimming cost V 6 bases and J 8 bases; bases outside gene matches: 11. This CDR3 comprises 14 residues. Per germline, CDR1 LNHDA and CDR2 SQIVND (reference sequence). The CDR3 DNA sequence: TGTGCCAGTAGGGACGGACAGGGTGGACGCGGCTACACCTTC. This gives the protein CASRDGQGGRGYTF.

The chain couples TRBV4-2 to TRBJ2-6, with TRBD2 as a possible D gene (6 bases). Germline V gene sequence: CDR1 LGHNA, CDR2 YNFKEQ. The CDR3 has 15 amino acids. V shed 0 bases and J shed 12 bases, with 15 bases lying between them. The CDR3 loop reads CASSQESGGESVLTF. The CDR3 DNA sequence: TGTGCCAGCAGCCAAGAGTCTGGAGGGGAAAGCGTCCTGACTTTC.